The 26 T cell receptor beta chains listed next were all sequenced from one sample in a study of blood T cell repertoires in COVID-19. The repertoire was sequenced with immunoSEQ multiplex PCR; TCRdb's copy has only in-frame clones and lacks some. Among 250,000 to 350,000 clones listed, approximately 88% were seen once. The specimen sequenced was PBMCs or T cells enriched from blood (not recorded which). All receptors derive from a woman aged 40 to 50 who had recovered from COVID-19.

This clone appeared a single time. This chain connects TRBV7-9 to TRBJ1-1; tentative D call: TRBD1 (6 bases). The CDR3 runs 12 residues. V gave up 5 bases and J gave up 11 bases, with 15 bases separating them. Germline CDR1 and CDR2: SEHNR and FQNEAQ (reference sequence). For the CDR3, the DNA is TGTGCCAGCAGCCCGGGGGGGCGAGGGGCTTTCTTT. This gives the protein CASSPGGRGAFF.

V gene TRBV7-3 combines with J gene TRBJ2-7; 14 positions match TRBD2. With V trimmed by 5 bases and J by 7 bases, 13 bases remained unmatched. The V gene's germline CDR1 is SGHTA and CDR2 FQGTGA. The CDR3 consists of 17 residues. CDR3 nucleotide sequence: TGTGCCAGCAGCAGGGGACTAGCGGGAGTAAAACAGGTAGAGCAGTACTTC. Translated: CASSRGLAGVKQVEQYF.

V and J are TRBV5-4 and TRBJ2-5, with a tentative D call TRBD1 (6 bases). V was cut by 1 base and J by 6 bases, with 16 bases left in between. Per the germline V gene, CDR1 is SGHNT and CDR2 is YYREEE (reference sequence). The CDR3 contains 15 residues. The DNA of the CDR3 is TGTGCCAGCAGCTTGTCCCTGGCAGGGGTAAAGACCCAGTACTTC. This translates into CASSLSLAGVKTQYF.

The V call is TRBV2, the J call TRBJ1-2; 9 bases map to TRBD1. Trimming took 11 bases from V and 4 from J; bases not matched to a gene: 11. Germline values: CDR1 SNHLY, CDR2 FYNNEI. There are 14 residues in the CDR3. CDR3 residues: CAYTGTGIGYGYTF. For the CDR3, the DNA is TGTGCCTACACCGGGACAGGGATCGGCTATGGCTACACCTTC.

The chain combines TRBV28 with TRBJ1-2; maybe TRBD1 (5 bases). This CDR3 contains 15 residues. The ends were cut back, 2 bases at V and 1 base at J, with 11 bases in the middle. The germline V gene has CDR1 MDHEN and CDR2 SYDVKM. Here the CDR3 reads CASSLQGWNNYGYTF. DNA for the CDR3: TGTGCCAGCAGTTTACAGGGATGGAATAACTATGGCTACACCTTC.

This chain connects TRBV29-1 to TRBJ2-3, with D possibly matching TRBD2 (5 bases). The V end was cut by 4 bases, the J end by 0 bases, with 14 bases between. This CDR3 is built from 15 residues. Germline CDR1 and CDR2: SQVTM and ANQGSEA. CDR3 protein: CSVVNGLSSTDTQYF. CDR3 in DNA: TGCAGCGTTGTAAATGGACTTTCTAGCACAGATACGCAGTATTTT.

The J gene is TRBJ1-3, the V gene TRBV2, with D unclear. Germline assignment: CDR1 SNHLY and CDR2 FYNNEI. This CDR3 has 14 amino acids. V was cut by 7 bases and J by 0 bases, with 10 bases left in between. The CDR3 loop is CASKAVSSGNTIYF. The CDR3 DNA reads TGTGCCAGCAAGGCGGTATCCTCTGGAAACACCATATATTTT.

The genes are TRBV7-8 and TRBJ1-4; D is uncertain. CDR3 size: 13 residues. Germline V gives CDR1 SGHVS, CDR2 FQNEAQ. The V gene lost 1 base and the J gene lost 8 bases, with 8 bases spanning the gap. The CDR3 reads CASSLGLQEKLFF. In DNA, the CDR3 is TGTGCCAGCAGCTTAGGTTTGCAGGAAAAACTGTTTTTT.

The chain is built from TRBV24-1 and TRBJ2-1; TRBD2 matches at 13 bases. The CDR3 totals 14 residues. From germline, CDR1 is KGHDR and CDR2 SFDVKD. V dropped 9 bases and J dropped 4; count of bases not matched to a gene: 2. The CDR3: CATLGLAGYNEQFF. CDR3 in DNA: TGTGCCACCCTGGGACTAGCGGGATACAATGAGCAGTTCTTC.

The rearrangement uses TRBV7-2 and TRBJ2-7, with D possibly matching TRBD1 (6 bases). The germline V gene encodes CDR1 SGHTA and CDR2 FQGNSA. The CDR3 has 12 residues. V gave up 7 bases and J gave up 5 bases, with 12 bases separating them. CDR3 nucleotides: TGTGCCAGCACTTCCACAGGGCACGAGCAGTACTTC. Its protein is CASTSTGHEQYF.

Only a few counts were recorded for this clone. The rearrangement uses TRBV27 and TRBJ2-1; weak D call: TRBD2 (6 bases). This CDR3 has 15 amino acids. Trimming removed 3 bases from V and 7 bases from J, with 16 bases in between. Per the germline V gene, CDR1 is MNHEY and CDR2 is SMNVEV (reference sequence). The DNA for the CDR3 is TGTGCCAGCAGTTTGGCCGGGACTCCTGGGAATGAGCAGTTCTTC. Translated: CASSLAGTPGNEQFF.

This clone showed up just once. V usage is TRBV24-1 and J usage is TRBJ1-4; 7 positions match TRBD1. From germline, CDR1 is KGHDR and CDR2 SFDVKD. This CDR3 has 16 amino acids. The V gene end was trimmed by 10 bases and the J gene end by 2 bases; junction bases not matched to a gene: 12. The chain's CDR3 is CATGGDRAGTNEKLFF. In DNA, the CDR3 is TGTGCCACGGGGGGCGACAGGGCCGGCACTAATGAAAAACTGTTTTTT.

The chain combines TRBV6-2 or TRBV6-3 with TRBJ2-5; 7 bases are a match to TRBD2. The ends lost 2 bases at V and 5 bases at J; junction bases unmatched: 5. The germline V gene has CDR1 MNHEY and CDR2 SVGEGT. The CDR3 runs 14 residues. CDR3 DNA: TGTGCCAGCAGTTACGGGGCGGGAGCGGAGACCCAGTACTTC. Translated, it gives CASSYGAGAETQYF.

Only one count was recorded for this clone. This chain uses TRBV14 with TRBJ2-5, with D hard to call. The CDR3 covers 16 residues. Germline V lookup: CDR1 SGHDN, CDR2 FVKESK. Trimming stripped 0 bases from V and 4 bases from J, with 15 bases between. The CDR3 protein is CASSQEWLATGETQYF. The CDR3, as DNA: TGTGCCAGCAGCCAAGAATGGTTGGCTACGGGAGAGACCCAGTACTTC.

This chain connects TRBV6-5 to TRBJ2-7; D is uncertain. V shed 5 bases and J shed 6 bases, with 17 bases lying between them. Per germline, CDR1 MNHEY and CDR2 SVGAGI. The CDR3 extends over 14 amino acids. This CDR3 reads CASSPLPETSEQYF. The CDR3, as DNA: TGTGCCAGCAGTCCCCTCCCAGAGACATCCGAGCAGTACTTC.

This clone came up once. V gene TRBV5-1 combines with J gene TRBJ2-6; D gene ambiguous. The V end lost 7 bases, the J end lost 0 bases, and 8 bases lay between the germline ends. The CDR3 covers 14 residues. The germline V gene has CDR1 SGHRS and CDR2 YFSETQ. In nucleotides, the CDR3 is TGCGCCAGCCAAGCGATCTCTGGGGCCAACGTCCTGACTTTC. Protein product: CASQAISGANVLTF.

The genes are TRBV7-9 and TRBJ2-1, with a possible D match to TRBD2 (5 bases). This CDR3 has 16 residues. Deletions cut 5 bases from V and 6 bases from J, with 20 bases between. The germline V gene encodes CDR1 SEHNR and CDR2 FQNEAQ (reference sequence). CDR3 DNA sequence: TGTGCCAGCAGCCCTAGGGAGAGGCCGGTCGTCAATGAGCAGTTCTTC. It yields the protein CASSPRERPVVNEQFF. Using reference TRBV7-9 and TRBJ2-1 for the parts outside the CDR3, the full variable domain is DTGVSQNPRHKITKRGQNVTFRCDPISEHNRLYWYRQTLGQGPEFLTYFQNEAQLEKSRLLSDRFSAERPKGSFSTLEIQRTEQGDSAMYLCASSPRERPVVNEQFFGPGTRLTVL.

The CDR3: CASSVVGGEQFF. The CDR3 region has the DNA TGTGCCAGCAGCGTAGTAGGCGGTGAGCAGTTCTTC. This rearrangement joins TRBV9 to TRBJ2-1; no firm D call. Between the trimmed V and J ends, which lost 0 bases and 9 bases, there was a span of 7 bases. The CDR3 runs to 12 residues. The germline CDR1 and CDR2 sequences are SGDLS and YYNGEE.

This rearrangement joins TRBV6-6 to TRBJ2-7, with D possibly TRBD1 on 5 matching bases. Per germline, CDR1 MNHNY and CDR2 SVGAGI (reference sequence). The CDR3 sequence is 11 residues long. The V and J ends lost 4 bases and 7 bases respectively, with 8 bases between them. CDR3 sequence: CASSSQGEQYF. The CDR3 nucleotides are TGTGCCAGCAGTTCCCAGGGAGAGCAGTACTTC.

This clone was seen a single time. This chain uses TRBV6-2 or TRBV6-3 with TRBJ2-7, with 10 bases that match TRBD2. This CDR3 is built from 16 residues. V dropped 2 bases and J dropped 5; count of bases not matched to a gene: 9. Germline V gene lookup returns CDR1 MNHEY and CDR2 SVGEGT. DNA for the CDR3: TGTGCCAGCAGTTACCCCCTCAGCGGGGGGGTTAACGAGCAGTACTTC. Its protein product is CASSYPLSGGVNEQYF.

V gene TRBV11-2 combines with J gene TRBJ1-1; maybe TRBD1 (5 bases). Trimming shortened V by 5 bases and J by 4 bases, and 20 bases separated the two germline ends. The length of the CDR3 is 16 residues. Germline V gene sequence: CDR1 SGHAT, CDR2 FQNNGV. This CDR3 reads CASSPRQEGLSTEAFF. DNA for the CDR3: TGTGCCAGCAGCCCCCGGCAGGAGGGGCTCAGCACTGAAGCTTTCTTT.

This sequence joins TRBV4-3 and TRBJ2-5; 9 bases agree with TRBD1. V lost 3 bases, J lost 5 bases, and 13 bases stayed unmatched. The germline gives CDR1 LGHNA, CDR2 YSLEER. This CDR3 has 17 amino acids. In DNA form, the CDR3 reads TGCGCCAGCAGCCACATGGTGGGACAGGGCTTTCGTGAGACCCAGTACTTC. Translating gives CASSHMVGQGFRETQYF.

This sequence joins TRBV7-9 and TRBJ1-5, with TRBD1 identical over 8 bases. This CDR3 is 15 amino acids long. The germline V gene has CDR1 SEHNR and CDR2 FQNEAQ (reference sequence). J gave up 7 bases and V 1 base, and 6 bases lay outside the gene matches. The CDR3 sequence: CASSLGTQGGQPQHF. In nucleotides, the CDR3 is TGTGCCAGCAGCTTAGGTACACAGGGGGGCCAGCCCCAGCATTTT. The variable domain in full, completed from reference TRBV7-9 and TRBJ1-5, reads DTGVSQNPRHKITKRGQNVTFRCDPISEHNRLYWYRQTLGQGPEFLTYFQNEAQLEKSRLLSDRFSAERPKGSFSTLEIQRTEQGDSAMYLCASSLGTQGGQPQHFGDGTRLSIL.

V is TRBV18 and J is TRBJ2-3; unclear D gene. This CDR3 region has 10 residues. Deletions cut 9 bases from V and 6 bases from J, with 7 bases between. CDR1 is KGHSH, CDR2 LQKENI, per germline. CDR3 protein: CASSGDTQYF. CDR3 bases: TGTGCCAGTTCCGGGGATACGCAGTATTTT.

V is TRBV18 and J is TRBJ2-1; TRBD2 matches 7 bases. The germline CDR1 and CDR2 sequences are KGHSH and LQKENI. The CDR3 loop spans 16 amino acids. V was pared by 0 bases and J by 2 bases, with 4 bases of the junction left unmatched. This chain's CDR3 is CASSPPGGGAYNEQFF. CDR3 sequence (DNA): TGTGCCAGCTCACCACCTGGCGGGGGAGCCTACAATGAGCAGTTCTTC. The variable domain in full, completed from reference TRBV18 and TRBJ2-1, reads NAGVMQNPRHLVRRRGQEARLRCSPMKGHSHVYWYRQLPEEGLKFMVYLQKENIIDESGMPKERFSAEFPKEGPSILRIQQVVRGDSAAYFCASSPPGGGAYNEQFFGPGTRLTVL.

As concerns this clone: Compared with germline, one end of the junction differs, possibly owing to a read error. The chain is built from TRBV5-4 and TRBJ2-1; weak D call: TRBD2 (6 bases). In germline, CDR1 is SGHNT, CDR2 YYREEE (reference sequence). This CDR3 has 13 amino acids. Here the CDR3 reads CASSSGLTSRKVF. Written as DNA, the CDR3 is TGTGCCAGCAGCAGCGGGTTGACTAGTCGCAAGGTCTTC.